A single sample gave rise to the 23 T cell receptor beta chains below, sequenced in a study of blood T cells in healthy people across ages. Combining a sample-barcoded 5' primer with a J-beta primer mix, a second PCR ran for roughly 6 to 12 cycles. Each CDR3 protein gets one entry after TCRdb re-called the 5' RACE reads with MiXCR. This table has 1.8 million or so distinct CDR3 sequences, around 40% appearing once. Specimen: blood. The receptors were gathered from a human donor in good health.

The sample holds a few counts of this clonotype. This chain joins TRBV29-1 and TRBJ2-3, with 8 bases aligning to TRBD1. The ends lost 4 bases at V and 4 bases at J; junction bases unmatched: 7. Looked up from germline, CDR1 is SQVTM and CDR2 is ANQGSEA. The CDR3 is 14 residues long. CDR3 amino acids: CSVGRQGKADTQYF. The CDR3 region has the DNA TGCAGCGTTGGCAGACAGGGGAAGGCAGATACGCAGTATTTT.

This clonotype was seen only a few times. The V call is TRBV6-1, the J call TRBJ1-2, with TRBD1 matching 9 bases. Germline assignment: CDR1 MNHNS and CDR2 SASEGT. The CDR3 loop spans 13 amino acids. With V trimmed by 10 bases and J by 4 bases, 7 bases remained unmatched. CDR3 region: CATGQGNSYGYTF. CDR3 nucleotide sequence: TGTGCCACCGGACAGGGGAATTCCTATGGCTACACCTTC.

This clonotype came up a few times. The chain combines TRBV14 with TRBJ1-2; 8 bases line up with TRBD1. Trimming cost V 0 bases and J 5 bases; bases outside gene matches: 2. The CDR3 spans 14 residues. CDR1 SGHDN and CDR2 FVKESK come from the germline V gene. DNA of the CDR3: TGTGCCAGCAGCCAAGAGACAGGGGATTATGGCTACACCTTC. Its protein product is CASSQETGDYGYTF.

This clonotype has only a few counts. The CDR3 region is CASSPDLGTDTEAFF. DNA for the CDR3: TGTGCCAGCAGTCCCGACTTGGGAACGGACACTGAAGCTTTCTTT. J is TRBJ1-1 and V is TRBV2; unclear D gene. V was trimmed by 5 bases and J by 3 bases, leaving 16 bases between them. The germline CDR1 and CDR2 sequences are SNHLY and FYNNEI. The CDR3 has 15 residues. The whole variable domain, filled in from reference TRBV2 and TRBJ1-1, reads EPEVTQTPSHQVTQMGQEVILRCVPISNHLYFYWYRQILGQKVEFLVSFYNNEISEKSEIFDDQFSVERPDGSNFTLKIRSTKLEDSAMYFCASSPDLGTDTEAFFGQGTRLTVV.

V gene TRBV24-1 combines with J gene TRBJ1-2, with D unresolved. There are 15 residues in the CDR3. Germline V lookup: CDR1 KGHDR, CDR2 SFDVKD. V lost 2 bases to trimming and J lost 4 bases, with 13 bases between them. Written as DNA, the CDR3 is TGTGCCACCAGTGATTATGAGGGAAGCAGCTATGGCTACACCTTC. It codes for CATSDYEGSSYGYTF.

In its sample, this clonotype was seen a few times. Relative to the germline gene, one junction end is altered; a read error may explain this. CDR3 amino acids: CASSFVLAGVNEQFF. CDR3 nucleotides: TGTGCTAGCAGCTTCGTACTAGCGGGGGTCAATGAGCAGTTCTTC. The rearrangement uses TRBV7-7 and TRBJ2-1; TRBD2 agrees at 11 bases. The CDR3 is 15 residues long. Germline-derived CDR1 and CDR2 are SSHAT and FNYEAQ (reference sequence).

The gene calls are TRBV7-9 and TRBJ2-3, with D unresolved. This CDR3 comprises 16 residues. The germline CDR1 and CDR2 sequences are SEHNR and FQNEAQ (reference sequence). V was shortened by 3 bases and J by 0 bases, with 13 bases between the two germline ends. The CDR3 loop reads CASSFEGPASTDTQYF. The CDR3 bases are TGTGCCAGCAGCTTTGAAGGGCCCGCGAGCACAGATACGCAGTATTTT.

This clonotype turned up a few times. This rearrangement joins TRBV4-2 to TRBJ1-2; 10 positions match TRBD1. CDR1 is LGHNA, CDR2 YNFKEQ, per germline. The CDR3 contains 15 residues. V was pared by 1 base and J by 4 bases, with 3 bases of the junction left unmatched. The CDR3 region is CASSQAGTGAYGYTF. CDR3 coding DNA: TGTGCCAGCAGCCAAGCCGGGACAGGGGCCTATGGCTACACCTTC.

This clonotype was picked up a small number of times. The chain couples TRBV4-3 to TRBJ2-5; maybe TRBD1 (6 bases). The germline V gene encodes CDR1 LGHNA and CDR2 YSLEER. The V and J ends lost 0 bases and 4 bases respectively, with 15 bases between them. The CDR3 length is 16 residues. The CDR3 DNA sequence: TGCGCCAGCAGCCAAGACCTACAGGGCCTAAGAGAGACCCAGTACTTC. As protein: CASSQDLQGLRETQYF.

Comment on this clonotype: One junction end does not reproduce the germline sequence, and a read error may be involved. The chain joins TRBV5-1 to TRBJ2-1, with 7 bases aligning to TRBD1. The CDR3 spans 15 residues. CDR1 SGHRS and CDR2 YFSETQ come from the germline V gene. CDR3 protein: CASSRDSVGYNGQFF. The CDR3 nucleotides read TGCGCCAGCAGCCGGGACAGCGTCGGGTACAATGGGCAGTTCTTC.

This clonotype was found a few times. V usage is TRBV28 and J usage is TRBJ2-7, with 8 bases matching TRBD1. After removal of 5 bases from V and 6 bases from J, the junction contained 6 bases not matched to a gene. Germline CDR1 and CDR2: MDHEN and SYDVKM. The CDR3 is made up of 13 amino acids. CDR3: CASSRTGLREQYF. CDR3 nucleotide sequence: TGTGCCAGCAGTCGGACAGGGTTGCGCGAGCAGTACTTC.

The J gene is TRBJ2-7, the V gene TRBV4-2; D may be TRBD1 (6 bases). Germline CDR1 is LGHNA and CDR2 is YNFKEQ. V was clipped by 3 bases and J by 4 bases, with 16 bases between them. The CDR3 has 15 amino acids. Written as DNA, the CDR3 is TGTGCCAGCAGCCATTCTAGACAGGCGGATTACGAGCAGTACTTC. Protein sequence: CASSHSRQADYEQYF.

V is TRBV7-8 and J is TRBJ2-5; 7 bases are shared with TRBD1. Trimming cost V 5 bases and J 2 bases; bases outside gene matches: 11. Per germline, CDR1 SGHVS and CDR2 FQNEAQ. The CDR3 consists of 16 residues. The CDR3 DNA is TGTGCCAGCAGCGTCGCAGGGGGTCTGAGACAAGAGACCCAGTACTTC. Protein product: CASSVAGGLRQETQYF.

The CDR3 sequence is CASSVHLSPLHF. CDR3 DNA sequence: TGTGCCAGCAGTGTTCACTTATCACCCCTCCACTTT. The chain uses TRBV6-1 and TRBJ1-6, with D hard to call. Trimming removed 4 bases from V and 10 bases from J, with 8 bases in between. Germline CDR1 and CDR2: MNHNS and SASEGT. The CDR3 contains 12 residues.

The rearrangement joins TRBV6-2 or TRBV6-3 to TRBJ1-5; D remains ambiguous. Germline V gives CDR1 MNHEY, CDR2 SVGEGT. This CDR3 region has 12 residues. Trimming pared 3 bases from V and 9 bases from J, leaving 9 bases between. The CDR3, as DNA: TGTGCCAGCAGTTATAGACCGTGGCCCCAGCATTTT. Translation gives CASSYRPWPQHF.

J is TRBJ2-4 and V is TRBV20-1; 10 bases align to TRBD1. Gene TRBJ2-7 matches the end of the DNA better, so the J call may be wrong. Germline lookup yields CDR1 DFQATT and CDR2 SNEGSKA (reference sequence). CDR3 length: 13 amino acids. The CDR3 DNA sequence: TGCAGTGCTGAACGGGACAGGGGATACGAGCAGTACTTC. Translating gives CSAERDRGYEQYF.

In this sample, this clonotype turned up a few times. This chain joins TRBV4-2 and TRBJ1-2; D not resolved. The V gene's germline CDR1 is LGHNA and CDR2 YNFKEQ. There are 13 residues in the CDR3. Trimming removed 5 bases at V and 4 bases at J, with 11 bases between. The CDR3 DNA reads TGTGCCAGCAGCGGGGTATCAATCTATGGCTACACCTTC. This gives the protein CASSGVSIYGYTF.

CDR3 protein: CASSGGQGIITEAFF. The CDR3 DNA sequence: TGTGCCAGCAGTGGAGGACAGGGGATAATCACTGAAGCTTTCTTT. The chain combines TRBV2 with TRBJ1-1; 9 nucleotides agree with TRBD1. Unmatched junction bases numbered 7, after V lost 4 bases and J lost 4 bases. Germline V CDR1 and CDR2: SNHLY, FYNNEI. The CDR3 consists of 15 residues.

The chain is built from TRBV7-9 and TRBJ1-6; D is ambiguous. The CDR3 runs 15 residues. The germline V gene has CDR1 SEHNR and CDR2 FQNEAQ (reference sequence). Trimming took 3 bases from V and 8 from J, leaving 14 bases between them. CDR3 sequence reads: CASSFTAIGDSPLHF. CDR3 DNA sequence: TGTGCCAGCAGCTTCACGGCGATTGGTGATTCACCCCTCCACTTT.

CDR3 bases: TGTGCCAGCAGAACCCTGGGATCACCCCTCCACTTT. It encodes CASRTLGSPLHF. This sequence joins TRBV7-8 and TRBJ1-6; no clear D gene. CDR3 length: 12 amino acids. Trimming removed 6 bases at V and 10 bases at J, with 10 bases between. Germline values: CDR1 SGHVS, CDR2 FQNEAQ.

The chain combines TRBV12-3 or TRBV12-4 with TRBJ2-7; D not certain. CDR3 length equals 14 residues. Trimming cost V 5 bases and J 2 bases, with 13 bases left between them. The chain's CDR3 is CASSLSQDAYEQYF. CDR3 coding DNA: TGTGCCAGCAGTCTTTCCCAAGATGCCTACGAGCAGTACTTC.

About this clonotype itself: Germline is not matched at one junction end, which may reflect a read error. V usage is TRBV29-1 and J usage is TRBJ2-1, with D maybe TRBD2 (7 bases). Germline values: CDR1 SQVTM, CDR2 ANQGSEA. CDR3 length: 16 residues. As DNA, the CDR3 is TGCAGCGTTGAAGATCAACGGGGGGCATCCTACGATGAGCAGTTCTTC. It codes for CSVEDQRGASYDEQFF.

This clonotype was found a few times. CDR3 in DNA: TGTGCCAGCAGTTTGACACCGGGACAGGGGGAGGAGACCCAGTACTTC. Amino acids: CASSLTPGQGEETQYF. V usage is TRBV12-3 or TRBV12-4 and J usage is TRBJ2-5; TRBD1 aligns across 11 bases. The CDR3 sequence is 16 residues long. V gave up 3 bases and J gave up 5 bases; unmatched junction bases: 8.